This TCR beta chain stems from a study of response to subunit inactivated influenza vaccine. This clonotype has ten or more counts. TCRdb re-called the RT-PCR reads through MiXCR, storing one row per CDR3 protein. This table has some 570,000 distinct CDR3 sequences, over 9% appearing once. The same specimen was also included in a second study, on T cells expressing NK-cell markers. From that paper: The authors made TCR beta cDNA libraries by 5'RACE template switching. This switching added a universal primer site and UMIs. Several experiments confined sorting to alpha-beta TCR T cells with an anti-gamma-delta TCR antibody. Certain NKG2C+ T cell clones were expanded, and their HCMV specificity remained unclear.

The sequences come from PBMCs from blood, collected on the day of vaccination. This clonotype was sampled from a man aged 45 to 65 who received an inactivated influenza vaccine.

The CDR3 sequence is CASSSWTSNSPLHF. The CDR3 DNA reads TGTGCCAGCAGCTCATGGACAAGTAATTCACCCCTCCACTTT. The V call is TRBV7-9, the J call TRBJ1-6, with D maybe TRBD1 (5 bases). This CDR3 is 14 amino acids long. Trimming pared 4 bases from V and 6 bases from J, leaving 10 bases between. Germline values: CDR1 SEHNR, CDR2 FQNEAQ (reference sequence).